This T cell receptor beta chain is drawn from a study of cytomegalovirus exposure and HLA in healthy donors. As for the study in general: Ancestry clustering placed about 80% of more than 350 genotyped donors in the Caucasian-associated cluster.

V was pared by 6 bases and J by 6 bases, with 7 bases of the junction left unmatched. Germline-derived CDR1 and CDR2 are WSHSY and SAAADI. CDR3 length equals 14 residues. As concerns this clone: Antigen: not known.

Findings of the study overall: A prior analysis recorded that most TCR beta V segments were productive about 90% or about 30% of the time. The authors judged a highly shared variant cluster likely a sequencing artifact.

PCR primers comprised 60 Vbeta and 13 Jbeta primers. Profiling relied on immunoSEQ multiplex PCR, and the TCRdb table lists in-frame clones only, not all of them. Of under 300,000 clones listed, about nine tenths are singletons. The source of this sequence is a girl aged 2-15 years in good health and CMV-seronegative. V usage is TRBV10-2 and J usage is TRBJ2-7, with 11 bases fitting TRBD2. Input material: PBMCs. The CDR3 DNA is TGCGCCAGCAGCACCGGGACTAGCGGCTCCGAGCAGTACTTC. Translated, it gives CASSTGTSGSEQYF.